One sample yielded the 10 T cell receptor beta chains listed below, sequenced in a study of cytomegalovirus exposure and HLA in healthy donors. 13 Jbeta primers and 60 Vbeta primers were used for the PCR. Clones were read by immunoSEQ multiplex PCR, and TCRdb kept only the in-frame ones, dropping some. The profile shows about 200,000 clones, about 80% of them singletons. The source material was PBMCs. These receptors were collected from a woman aged 25 to 39 in good health and CMV-seropositive.

This clone was counted only a few times. The rearrangement joins TRBV9 to TRBJ2-1; 12 bases agree with TRBD1. The germline V gene has CDR1 SGDLS and CDR2 YYNGEE. Trimming at V came to 0 bases and at J to 2 bases, leaving 6 bases not matched to a gene. The CDR3 is 18 amino acids. CDR3 sequence reads: CASSVGDRGLKAYNEQFF. CDR3 coding DNA: TGTGCCAGCAGCGTAGGGGACAGGGGGCTAAAGGCCTACAATGAGCAGTTCTTC.

The V call is TRBV4-1, the J call TRBJ2-5, with D possibly being TRBD1 (6 bases). Germline V gene lookup returns CDR1 MGHRA and CDR2 YSYEKL. The CDR3 runs 15 residues. Trimming stripped 3 bases from V and 4 bases from J, with 15 bases between. The CDR3 nucleotides read TGCGCCAGCAGCCACCCGCCGAAAGGGGGAGAGACCCAGTACTTC. Translated, it gives CASSHPPKGGETQYF.

This clone has just a few counts. The V and J genes are TRBV4-1 and TRBJ2-1; 7 nucleotides line up with TRBD2. Trimming at V came to 2 bases and at J to 5 bases, leaving 12 bases not matched to a gene. The CDR3 spans 17 residues. Germline CDR1 and CDR2: MGHRA and YSYEKL. The CDR3 spells CASSQTSGGGINNEQFF. The CDR3 DNA follows: TGCGCCAGCAGCCAAACGAGTGGGGGAGGGATAAACAATGAGCAGTTCTTC.

V gene TRBV7-9 combines with J gene TRBJ1-4; 7 bases fit TRBD1. In germline, CDR1 is SEHNR, CDR2 FQNEAQ (reference sequence). The V and J ends lost 1 base and 3 bases, in that order; junction bases with no gene match: 5. This CDR3 contains 16 residues. The CDR3 loop reads CASSLGSGTANEKLFF. The CDR3 DNA is TGTGCCAGCAGCTTAGGATCCGGGACAGCTAATGAAAAACTGTTTTTT.

Only one count was recorded for this clone. The V gene is TRBV5-4, the J gene TRBJ2-3, with TRBD2 matching over 10 bases. With 3 bases clipped from V and 4 bases from J, the junction kept 5 bases outside the gene matches. The CDR3 covers 15 residues. Per germline, CDR1 SGHNT and CDR2 YYREEE (reference sequence). The CDR3 DNA sequence: TGTGCCAGCAGCTCCCCAGCGGGAGGGCCAGATACGCAGTATTTT. This sequence encodes CASSSPAGGPDTQYF.

As regards this clone: The identical CDR3 is also encoded by other nucleotide sequences in the sample. This chain uses TRBV11-3 with TRBJ2-6; no reliable D call. Trimming took 2 bases from V and 0 from J, leaving 5 bases between them. The CDR3 spans 15 residues. Germline V CDR1 and CDR2: SGHNT, YENEEA. For the CDR3, the DNA is TGTGCCAGCAGCTTACGGAGCTCTGGGGCCAACGTCCTGACTTTC. Translation gives CASSLRSSGANVLTF.

The V call is TRBV18, the J call TRBJ1-5; D might be TRBD1 (6 bases). Germline CDR1 is KGHSH and CDR2 is LQKENI. The CDR3 is 15 amino acids. Trimming cost V 6 bases and J 4 bases, with 16 bases left between them. The CDR3, as DNA: TGTGCCAGCTCCCCGGACAGTTCTAAAAATCAGCCCCAGCATTTT. It encodes CASSPDSSKNQPQHF.

This chain joins TRBV30 and TRBJ1-1; D unclear. Trimming left V 0 bases short and J 0 bases short, with 20 bases between. Germline V CDR1 and CDR2: GTSNPN, SVGIG (reference sequence). The CDR3 spans 18 residues. For the CDR3, the DNA is TGTGCCTGGAGTGTGTCGAGGGCTCTTCGCCGAATGAACACTGAAGCTTTCTTT. It codes for CAWSVSRALRRMNTEAFF. Drawing the rest from reference TRBV30 and TRBJ1-1, the complete variable domain is SQTIHQWPATLVQPVGSPLSLECTVEGTSNPNLYWYRQAAGRGLQLLFYSVGIGQISSEVPQNLSASRPQDRQFILSSKKLLLSDSGFYLCAWSVSRALRRMNTEAFFGQGTRLTVV.

This sequence joins TRBV30 and TRBJ2-3, with TRBD1 matching 8 bases. V shed 3 bases, J shed 3 bases, and the junction held 8 bases outside the gene matches. The CDR3 has 15 amino acids. Germline V gene lookup returns CDR1 GTSNPN and CDR2 SVGIG (reference sequence). Here the CDR3 reads CAWSHRGLRTDTQYF. DNA of the CDR3: TGTGCCTGGAGCCACAGGGGGTTGAGGACAGATACGCAGTATTTT.

This chain connects TRBV5-6 to TRBJ2-2, with a possible D match to TRBD1 (6 bases). Germline CDR1 and CDR2: SGHDT and YYEEEE. This CDR3 has 15 residues. V gave up 2 bases and J gave up 2 bases, with 10 bases separating them. The CDR3 region is CASSFIGGNTGELFF. The CDR3 DNA reads TGTGCCAGCAGCTTTATAGGGGGTAACACCGGGGAGCTGTTTTTT.